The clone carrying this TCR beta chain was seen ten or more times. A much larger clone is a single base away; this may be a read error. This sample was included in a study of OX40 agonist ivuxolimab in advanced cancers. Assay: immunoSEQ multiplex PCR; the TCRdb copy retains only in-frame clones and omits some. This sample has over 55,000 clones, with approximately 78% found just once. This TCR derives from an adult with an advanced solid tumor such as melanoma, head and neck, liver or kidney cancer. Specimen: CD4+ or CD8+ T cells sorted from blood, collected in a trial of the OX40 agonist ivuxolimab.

This CDR3 is CASSDTDTGELFF. CDR3 DNA: TGTGCCAGCAGTGACACGGACACCGGGGAGCTGTTTTTT. The chain uses TRBV6-4 and TRBJ2-2; D not certain. The germline gives CDR1 MRHNA, CDR2 SNTAGT. V shed 2 bases and J shed 3 bases, with 4 bases lying between them. The CDR3 loop spans 13 amino acids.